These 32 T cell receptor beta chains came from one sample sequenced in a study of OX40 agonist ivuxolimab in advanced cancers. The assay was immunoSEQ multiplex PCR, and TCRdb's table has in-frame clones only and misses some. The data contain approximately 87,000 clones, about 88% of them singletons. Source: CD4+ or CD8+ T cells sorted from blood, taken in a trial of the OX40 agonist ivuxolimab. Every receptor here comes from an adult with an advanced solid tumor such as melanoma, head and neck, liver or kidney cancer.

The chain joins TRBV2 to TRBJ2-6; D unresolved. CDR3 length: 14 residues. The V gene lost 7 bases and the J gene lost 3 bases, with 10 bases spanning the gap. CDR1 is SNHLY, CDR2 FYNNEI, per germline. DNA of the CDR3: TGTGCCAGCACCGCCCCTTATGGGGCCAACGTCCTGACTTTC. The encoded protein is CASTAPYGANVLTF.

The V and J genes are TRBV30 and TRBJ1-2; D is undetermined. Trimming cost V 4 bases and J 5 bases, with 17 bases left between them. The CDR3 covers 14 residues. The germline V gene has CDR1 GTSNPN and CDR2 SVGIG (reference sequence). The CDR3 DNA sequence: TGTGCCTGGATGCACACGGAGCGGAGGTATGGCTACACCTTC. Its protein is CAWMHTERRYGYTF.

V is TRBV28 and J is TRBJ1-4, with D possibly matching TRBD1 (5 bases). The V gene's germline CDR1 is MDHEN and CDR2 SYDVKM. The V end was cut by 2 bases, the J end by 4 bases, with 5 bases between. The CDR3 sequence is 13 residues long. The CDR3 DNA sequence: TGTGCCAGCAGTTTACAGGGTAATGAAAAACTGTTTTTT. Translating it yields CASSLQGNEKLFF.

The table lists this clone with a count of one. CDR3 residues: CASSLLWGWTSLERTEAFF. The CDR3 bases are TGTGCCAGCAGCTTGCTCTGGGGATGGACCTCCTTAGAGAGGACTGAAGCTTTCTTT. The chain joins TRBV21-1 to TRBJ1-1. TRBV21-1 is annotated as a pseudogene. This CDR3 is built from 19 residues.

A note on this clone: The junction and the germline gene differ at one end; a read error may be behind it. The chain uses TRBV5-4 and TRBJ2-3; D ambiguous. Germline V gene data show CDR1 as SGHNT and CDR2 as YYREEE (reference sequence). The CDR3 covers 13 residues. The CDR3 nucleotides are TGTACCAGCAGTAGTTACGGCACAGATACGCAGTATTTT. Translated, it gives CTSSSYGTDTQYF.

The chain links TRBV11-3 to TRBJ2-1; 7 bases map to TRBD2. The trim removed 4 bases at V and 2 bases at J, leaving 8 bases unmatched. This CDR3 is built from 16 residues. Germline CDR1 SGHNT, CDR2 YENEEA. In nucleotides, the CDR3 is TGTGCCAGCAGCTCCCTGGGGGGGGATACCTACAATGAGCAGTTCTTC. It specifies CASSSLGGDTYNEQFF.

This chain uses TRBV2 with TRBJ2-1; 9 bases fit TRBD1. The J segment lost 6 bases and the V segment lost 4 bases, leaving 4 bases of the junction unmatched. CDR1 is SNHLY and CDR2 is FYNNEI in the germline V gene. The CDR3 runs to 14 residues. Here the CDR3 DNA reads TGTGCCAGCAGTGTGACAGGGGGTGGCAATGAGCAGTTCTTC. This encodes CASSVTGGGNEQFF.

The rearrangement joins TRBV9 to TRBJ2-3; 8 bases map to TRBD2. Per the germline V gene, CDR1 is SGDLS and CDR2 is YYNGEE. Losses at the gene ends were 0 bases for V and 4 bases for J; bases not matched to a gene: 7. This CDR3 comprises 16 residues. The CDR3 sequence is CASSVAVSGGSDTQYF. The CDR3 bases are TGTGCCAGCAGCGTAGCCGTCTCGGGAGGGTCAGATACGCAGTATTTT.

V usage is TRBV18 and J usage is TRBJ2-7, with 8 bases matching TRBD2. V lost 0 bases and J lost 0; bases outside the gene matches: 1. This CDR3 has 15 residues. CDR1 and CDR2 (germline): KGHSH, LQKENI. CDR3 amino acids: CASSPPSGSSYEQYF. CDR3 DNA sequence: TGTGCCAGCTCACCACCGAGCGGGAGCTCCTACGAGCAGTACTTC.

The rearrangement uses TRBV7-2 and TRBJ2-7, with 10 bases fitting TRBD1. The V gene end was trimmed by 1 base and the J gene end by 1 base; junction bases not matched to a gene: 4. The CDR3 length is 16 residues. Germline V lookup: CDR1 SGHTA, CDR2 FQGNSA. CDR3 nucleotide sequence: TGTGCCAGCAGCTTAGTAGGGACAGGGGAGTCCTACGAGCAGTACTTC. Translated, it gives CASSLVGTGESYEQYF.

The chain is built from TRBV30 and TRBJ2-4; perhaps D is TRBD1 or TRBD2 (6 bases each). The CDR3 loop spans 15 amino acids. Germline lookup yields CDR1 GTSNPN and CDR2 SVGIG (reference sequence). V dropped 1 base and J dropped 0 bases, with 10 bases sitting between them. CDR3 sequence: CAWSGGGIAKNIQYF. In DNA, the CDR3 is TGTGCCTGGAGTGGAGGGGGGATAGCCAAAAACATTCAGTACTTC.

The gene calls are TRBV5-1 and TRBJ2-7; possible D gene TRBD1, 6 bases. Trimming pared 3 bases from V and 2 bases from J, leaving 12 bases between. The CDR3 sequence is 14 residues long. Germline-derived CDR1 and CDR2 are SGHRS and YFSETQ. The CDR3 is CASSSGTLTYEQYF. The CDR3 bases are TGCGCCAGCAGCTCGGGGACACTGACCTACGAGCAGTACTTC.

This chain uses TRBV6-6 with TRBJ1-1, with 9 bases fitting TRBD1. V shed 2 bases and J 6 bases; nucleotides not matched to a gene: 10. CDR3 length equals 16 residues. CDR1 and CDR2 (germline): MNHNY, SVGAGI (reference sequence). The CDR3, as DNA: TGTGCCAGCAGTTACGCCCCGGACAGGGGAGCCGCTGAAGCTTTCTTT. Protein: CASSYAPDRGAAEAFF.

Details on this clone: Germline is not matched at one junction end, which may reflect a read error. The chain employs TRBV27 and TRBJ1-2; the match to TRBD1 covers 10 bases. This CDR3 comprises 14 residues. The germline gives CDR1 MNHEY, CDR2 SMNVEV (reference sequence). The CDR3 DNA reads as TGTGCCAGCAGTTTAGGTGGGACAGGGGTCCCAGTTTCTTTC. Translation: CASSLGGTGVPVSF.

The V call is TRBV7-8, the J call TRBJ2-7; no clear D. Between the trimmed V and J ends, which lost 5 bases and 7 bases, there was a span of 9 bases. CDR1 and CDR2 from the germline V gene are SGHVS and FQNEAQ. There are 11 residues in the CDR3. The CDR3 DNA reads as TGTGCCAGCAGCCGATATAGGGAGCAGTACTTC. Translating gives CASSRYREQYF.

The V gene is TRBV21-1, the J gene TRBJ2-7. TRBV21-1 is reported as a pseudogene. This CDR3 has 16 amino acids. The CDR3 is CASSHVPWDAPYEQYF. The CDR3 DNA reads as TGTGCCAGCAGCCACGTACCATGGGACGCTCCCTACGAGCAGTACTTC.

This chain links TRBV7-9 with TRBJ1-6; 9 nucleotides match TRBD1. CDR3 length: 15 residues. The V segment lost 3 bases and the J segment 10 bases; nucleotides outside the gene matches: 7. Germline lookup yields CDR1 SEHNR and CDR2 FQNEAQ (reference sequence). The CDR3 DNA sequence: TGTGCCAGCAGCTTGGCCGGGACAGGGACCTCACCCCTCCACTTT. This gives the protein CASSLAGTGTSPLHF.

This rearrangement joins TRBV2 to TRBJ2-3; 12 bases fit TRBD2. The V segment lost 7 bases and the J segment 5 bases; nucleotides outside the gene matches: 4. Germline assignment: CDR1 SNHLY and CDR2 FYNNEI. The CDR3 spans 14 residues. CDR3 residues: CASTGTSGLDTQYF. The CDR3 DNA follows: TGTGCCAGCACCGGGACTAGCGGGCTAGATACGCAGTATTTT.

The chain carries TRBV5-1 and TRBJ2-1; 10 nucleotides line up with TRBD2. Germline V gene sequence: CDR1 SGHRS, CDR2 YFSETQ. The CDR3 sequence is 14 residues long. V was clipped by 5 bases and J by 10 bases; unmatched bases: 9. This CDR3 is CASSVASGSREQFF. CDR3 DNA: TGCGCCAGCAGTGTGGCTAGCGGGAGTAGGGAGCAGTTCTTC.

This clone appeared a single time. The chain links TRBV7-8 to TRBJ1-1; D call uncertain. The CDR3 length is 14 residues. The germline gives CDR1 SGHVS, CDR2 FQNEAQ. The germline V and J ends were trimmed by 1 base and 2 bases, with 8 bases remaining between them. CDR3 residues: CASSLGQFNTEAFF. CDR3 DNA: TGTGCCAGCAGCTTAGGGCAGTTTAACACTGAAGCTTTCTTT.

This chain joins TRBV5-1 and TRBJ1-4; no clear D. V was shortened by 5 bases and J by 6 bases, with 5 bases between the two germline ends. This CDR3 is built from 11 residues. CDR1 SGHRS and CDR2 YFSETQ come from the germline V gene. CDR3 residues: CASRKDEKLFF. CDR3 in DNA: TGCGCCAGCAGGAAGGATGAAAAACTGTTTTTT. Complete variable domain (other parts from reference TRBV5-1 and TRBJ1-4): KAGVTQTPRYLIKTRGQQVTLSCSPISGHRSVSWYQQTPGQGLQFLFEYFSETQRNKGNFPGRFSGRQFSNSRSEMNVSTLELGDSALYLCASRKDEKLFFGSGTQLSVL.

V usage is TRBV2 and J usage is TRBJ2-7; D is unresolved. V lost 2 bases, J lost 6 bases, and 14 bases lay in between. Germline V lookup: CDR1 SNHLY, CDR2 FYNNEI. The CDR3 is 14 amino acids. The DNA of the CDR3 is TGTGCCAGCAGTGAAATAACCACTGGCGGCGAGCAGTACTTC. Amino acids: CASSEITTGGEQYF.

This chain connects TRBV5-4 to TRBJ2-6; D not certain. Germline V gene lookup returns CDR1 SGHNT and CDR2 YYREEE (reference sequence). Trimming took 1 base from V and 0 from J, leaving 8 bases between them. The CDR3 is 16 residues long. CDR3 in amino acids: CASSLRGFSGANVLTF. The CDR3 DNA follows: TGTGCCAGCAGCTTGCGCGGCTTCTCTGGGGCCAACGTCCTGACTTTC.

This chain uses TRBV6-1 with TRBJ1-5; the D gene is possibly TRBD1 (5 bases). Germline CDR1 reads MNHNS; CDR2 reads SASEGT. V dropped 6 bases and J dropped 3 bases, with 9 bases sitting between them. This CDR3 spans 13 amino acids. This chain's CDR3 is CASRGVYNQPQHF. The CDR3 DNA sequence: TGTGCCAGCAGAGGGGTATACAATCAGCCCCAGCATTTT.

The chain is built from TRBV5-1 and TRBJ1-1; D might be TRBD1 (5 bases). This CDR3 is built from 14 residues. The ends were cut back, 4 bases at V and 5 bases at J, with 15 bases in the middle. The germline gives CDR1 SGHRS, CDR2 YFSETQ. This chain's CDR3 is CASSPGGPLTEAFF. CDR3 nucleotides: TGCGCCAGCAGCCCGGGGGGTCCCTTAACTGAAGCTTTCTTT.

The genes are TRBV14 and TRBJ2-3; 16 bases match TRBD2. In germline, CDR1 is SGHDN, CDR2 FVKESK. This CDR3 spans 19 amino acids. V dropped 5 bases and J dropped 2; count of bases not matched to a gene: 10. Written as DNA, the CDR3 is TGTGCCAGCAGCATGGGACTAGCGGGAGGGCCGGAATTCACAGATACGCAGTATTTT. Encoded protein: CASSMGLAGGPEFTDTQYF.

This chain joins TRBV4-1 and TRBJ2-7; maybe TRBD1 (6 bases). Germline-derived CDR1 and CDR2 are MGHRA and YSYEKL. The CDR3 runs 15 residues. V lost 4 bases, J lost 2 bases, and 15 bases lay in between. Here the CDR3 reads CASSRGPGQPYEQYF. In nucleotides, the CDR3 is TGCGCCAGCAGCCGGGGTCCGGGACAACCCTACGAGCAGTACTTC.

This clone has a handful of counts. CDR3: CSVQSSYEQYF. In DNA form, the CDR3 reads TGCAGCGTGCAATCATCCTACGAGCAGTACTTC. The chain employs TRBV29-1 and TRBJ2-7, with D unresolved. The V gene lost 6 bases and the J gene lost 1 base, with 7 bases spanning the gap. CDR1 is SQVTM and CDR2 is ANQGSEA in the germline V gene. The length of the CDR3 is 11 residues.

The chain combines TRBV2 with TRBJ2-5; the D is unclear. The V and J ends lost 5 bases and 5 bases respectively, with 15 bases between them. Germline assignment: CDR1 SNHLY and CDR2 FYNNEI. The CDR3 totals 14 residues. The CDR3 reads CASSNQQKAETQYF. CDR3 bases: TGTGCCAGCAGTAATCAACAGAAAGCGGAGACCCAGTACTTC.

V is TRBV19 and J is TRBJ1-2; no definite D call. CDR3 length equals 11 residues. Germline V CDR1 and CDR2: LNHDA, SQIVND (reference sequence). The V gene lost 8 bases and the J gene lost 2 bases, with 6 bases spanning the gap. Here the CDR3 reads CASGRNYGYTF. The CDR3, as DNA: TGTGCCAGTGGGCGGAACTATGGCTACACCTTC. The full variable domain, in which reference TRBV19 and TRBJ1-2 provide the parts outside the CDR3, is DGGITQSPKYLFRKEGQNVTLSCEQNLNHDAMYWYRQDPGQGLRLIYYSQIVNDFQKGDIAEGYSVSREKKESFPLTVTSAQKNPTAFYLCASGRNYGYTFGSGTRLTVV.

This clone turned up a few times. V is TRBV6-1 and J is TRBJ2-5; D perhaps matches TRBD1 (6 bases). This CDR3 contains 16 residues. Germline V gene lookup returns CDR1 MNHNS and CDR2 SASEGT. The V end was cut by 2 bases, the J end by 3 bases, with 16 bases between. CDR3 loop: CASSETGHPGEETQYF. CDR3 sequence (DNA): TGTGCCAGCAGTGAAACGGGACACCCAGGAGAAGAGACCCAGTACTTC.

On this clone: A much larger clonotype is one base distant, so this may be a read error. This sequence joins TRBV6-1 and TRBJ2-6; no firm D call. The germline V and J ends were trimmed by 4 bases and 0 bases, with 4 bases remaining between them. Germline CDR1 and CDR2: MNHNS and SASEGT. This CDR3 is 14 amino acids long. The CDR3 DNA follows: TGTGCCAGCAGTGCGGGCTCTGGGGCCAACGTCCTGACTTTC. Amino acid sequence: CASSAGSGANVLTF.